One and the same sample provided the 20 T cell receptor beta chains below, sequenced in a study of CD8 T cells in ankylosing spondylitis. A single record per CDR3 protein comes from TCRdb applying MiXCR to the 5' RACE reads. Of about 220,000 distinct CDR3 sequences in the sample, about 7% were seen once. The antigens of these receptors remain unknown. General study findings and limits: What appeared characteristic of ankylosing spondylitis blood was a TCR beta motif of eight highly homologous variants.

The sample consisted of blood, either unsorted or a sorted T cell fraction (not recorded which). The receptors originated from a male donor with ankylosing spondylitis.

This clonotype was detected many times. The V call is TRBV12-3 or TRBV12-4, the J call TRBJ1-1; no definite D call. Trimming cost V 4 bases and J 6 bases, with 6 bases left between them. This CDR3 comprises 11 residues. The CDR3 sequence: CASSSTPEAFF. CDR3 bases: TGTGCCAGCAGTTCTACCCCTGAAGCTTTCTTT.

The chain has TRBV25-1 and TRBJ1-2; no clear D. The V gene's germline CDR1 is MGHDK and CDR2 SYGVNS. The CDR3 runs to 15 residues. The germline V and J ends were trimmed by 3 bases and 3 bases, with 14 bases remaining between them. CDR3 bases: TGTGCCAGCAGTGACTCCTTCATCGACCACTATGGCTACACCTTC. Residues: CASSDSFIDHYGYTF.

This clonotype was recorded at least ten times. The chain uses TRBV6-5 and TRBJ2-3; tentative D call: TRBD2 (5 bases). Germline V gene lookup returns CDR1 MNHEY and CDR2 SVGAGI. The CDR3 runs 15 residues. Trimming left V 6 bases short and J 0 bases short, with 13 bases between. CDR3 bases: TGTGCCAGCAGCTATTTGTCGGGAAGCACAGATACGCAGTATTTT. Its translation: CASSYLSGSTDTQYF.

With respect to this clonotype: The limits of the CDR3 on the DNA are not certain, so only TCRdb's listed CDR3 is given. The chain combines TRBV29-1 with TRBJ2-3; the DNA was not used to check the table's D call, TRBD1. Both ends counted, the CDR3 spans 11 residues. Germline-derived CDR1 and CDR2 are SQVTM and ANQGSEA. The CDR3: CSVRDVFWQYF.

This clonotype was found many times. The J gene is TRBJ2-5, the V gene TRBV25-1, with 14 positions matching TRBD2. The V and J ends lost 8 bases and 4 bases, in that order; junction bases with no gene match: 3. The CDR3 length is 14 residues. The germline CDR1 and CDR2 sequences are MGHDK and SYGVNS. The CDR3 reads CASLGTSGRETQYF. As DNA, the CDR3 is TGTGCCAGCTTGGGGACTAGCGGGAGAGAGACCCAGTACTTC.

The genes are TRBV7-6 and TRBJ1-1; weak D call: TRBD1 (6 bases). The germline gives CDR1 SGHVS, CDR2 FNYEAQ. V lost 4 bases to trimming and J lost 7 bases, with 19 bases between them. The CDR3 is made up of 15 amino acids. The CDR3, as DNA: TGTGCCAGCAGCTGGGACGCAGGGGCCGGCATTGAAGCTTTCTTT. Protein product: CASSWDAGAGIEAFF.

Ten or more counts support this clonotype. V gene TRBV5-6 combines with J gene TRBJ1-2; no reliable D call. CDR1 is SGHDT, CDR2 YYEEEE, per germline. This CDR3 has 13 residues. V lost 1 base and J lost 3, with 7 bases in between. CDR3 sequence reads: CASSLLTDYGYTF. The DNA for the CDR3 is TGTGCCAGCAGCTTGTTGACGGACTATGGCTACACCTTC. The full variable domain, rest sourced from reference TRBV5-6 and TRBJ1-2, is DAGVTQSPTHLIKTRGQQVTLRCSPKSGHDTVSWYQQALGQGPQFIFQYYEEEERQRGNFPDRFSGHQFPNYSSELNVNALLLGDSALYLCASSLLTDYGYTFGSGTRLTVV.

There are many counts of this clonotype. V and J are TRBV9 and TRBJ2-1, with D maybe TRBD2 (6 bases). V was shortened by 0 bases and J by 3 bases, with 13 bases between the two germline ends. Germline V CDR1 and CDR2: SGDLS, YYNGEE. CDR3 length equals 16 residues. The CDR3 sequence is CASSVVVAAYYNEQFF. CDR3 DNA: TGTGCCAGCAGCGTAGTGGTAGCGGCATACTACAATGAGCAGTTCTTC.

CDR3 loop: CASSTRGQGTEAFF. CDR3 bases: TGTGCCAGCAGCACCAGGGGACAGGGCACTGAAGCTTTCTTT. The chain links TRBV11-1 to TRBJ1-1; TRBD1 matches 9 bases. This CDR3 is 14 amino acids long. Germline CDR1 reads SGHAT; CDR2 reads FQDESV (reference sequence). V shed 5 bases, J shed 4 bases, and the junction held 5 bases outside the gene matches.

V usage is TRBV27 and J usage is TRBJ2-1; 14 bases line up with TRBD2. V was clipped by 5 bases and J by 9 bases; unmatched bases: 6. The CDR3 is 15 residues long. CDR1 and CDR2 (germline): MNHEY, SMNVEV (reference sequence). In DNA, the CDR3 is TGTGCCAGCAGTGAGGGACTAGCGGGAGTGGGTGAGCAGTTCTTC. Translating gives CASSEGLAGVGEQFF.

In this sample, this clonotype turned up many times. V gene TRBV7-9 combines with J gene TRBJ1-4; no clear D. The CDR3 runs to 13 residues. Germline V gives CDR1 SEHNR, CDR2 FQNEAQ (reference sequence). V shed 3 bases and J shed 4 bases, with 6 bases lying between them. This chain's CDR3 is CASSLAYNEKLFF. The DNA for the CDR3 is TGTGCCAGCAGCTTGGCCTATAATGAAAAACTGTTTTTT.

This clonotype was observed a few times. V and J are TRBV6-5 and TRBJ2-5; D is perhaps TRBD2 (6 bases). The CDR3 runs to 15 residues. From germline, CDR1 is MNHEY and CDR2 SVGAGI. Trimming cost V 0 bases and J 2 bases, with 10 bases left between them. The CDR3 loop reads CASSYSSGLQETQYF. CDR3 sequence (DNA): TGTGCCAGCAGTTACTCGTCGGGACTTCAAGAGACCCAGTACTTC.

This clonotype was picked up many times. This CDR3 is CASNVLAGAKDTQYF. The CDR3 coding sequence is TGTGCCAGCAACGTACTAGCGGGAGCCAAAGATACGCAGTATTTT. The chain is built from TRBV28 and TRBJ2-3, with 11 bases identical to TRBD2. Per germline, CDR1 MDHEN and CDR2 SYDVKM. This CDR3 is 15 amino acids long. V dropped 7 bases and J dropped 5; count of bases not matched to a gene: 8.

The sample holds a few counts of this clonotype. The rearrangement links TRBV15 to TRBJ2-5; D possibly matches TRBD1 or TRBD2 (6 bases each). Germline V gene lookup returns CDR1 LNHNV and CDR2 YYDKDF (reference sequence). The CDR3 is 13 amino acids. Trimming pared 7 bases from V and 5 bases from J, leaving 14 bases between. The CDR3 region is CATKGGPMETQYF. The CDR3 DNA follows: TGTGCCACCAAAGGGGGGCCTATGGAGACCCAGTACTTC.

This clonotype was seen repeatedly, ten times or more. The rearrangement uses TRBV4-1 and TRBJ2-7; the D is unclear. Germline CDR1 is MGHRA and CDR2 is YSYEKL. The length of the CDR3 is 16 residues. V lost 2 bases to trimming and J lost 5 bases, with 19 bases between them. The CDR3 protein is CASSQLATEVLDEQYF. DNA for the CDR3: TGCGCCAGCAGCCAATTGGCAACCGAAGTGCTGGACGAGCAGTACTTC.

This clonotype was found many times. CDR3 DNA sequence: TGTGCCAGCAGCTACGCTCCAAGGGGAAAATCCAGAAACGAGCAGTACTTC. Translation gives CASSYAPRGKSRNEQYF. This rearrangement joins TRBV7-9 to TRBJ2-7; D is perhaps TRBD1 (5 bases). Germline-derived CDR1 and CDR2 are SEHNR and FQNEAQ (reference sequence). Trimming took off 4 bases at V and 5 bases at J, with 24 bases between the two ends. CDR3 length: 17 amino acids.

There are a few counts of this clonotype. This rearrangement joins TRBV5-5 to TRBJ2-3, with D unresolved. The CDR3 sequence is 15 residues long. The germline CDR1 and CDR2 sequences are SGHKS and YYEKEE (reference sequence). Trimming left V 2 bases short and J 0 bases short, with 10 bases between. The chain's CDR3 is CASSLMRTSTDTQYF. The DNA of the CDR3 is TGTGCCAGCAGCTTAATGAGGACCAGCACAGATACGCAGTATTTT. Full variable domain (missing parts from reference TRBV5-5 and TRBJ2-3): DAGVTQSPTHLIKTRGQQVTLRCSPISGHKSVSWYQQVLGQGPQFIFQYYEKEERGRGNFPDRFSARQFPNYSSELNVNALLLGDSALYLCASSLMRTSTDTQYFGPGTRLTVL.

The table lists this clonotype with many counts. The rearrangement joins TRBV12-3 or TRBV12-4 to TRBJ1-1; a weak D match, TRBD1 (6 bases). Trimming took off 10 bases at V and 0 bases at J, with 12 bases between the two ends. The CDR3 has 13 residues. Here the CDR3 reads CAIGGGLNTEAFF. The CDR3, as DNA: TGTGCCATTGGGGGGGGCTTGAACACTGAAGCTTTCTTT.

There are many counts of this clonotype. This chain connects TRBV28 to TRBJ2-7, with D perhaps assigned TRBD1 or TRBD2 (5 bases each). The germline V and J ends were trimmed by 2 bases and 3 bases, with 14 bases remaining between them. The CDR3 extends over 15 amino acids. The V gene's germline CDR1 is MDHEN and CDR2 SYDVKM. Here the CDR3 DNA reads TGTGCCAGCAGTTTACTAGGGGAAGGAGGCTACGAGCAGTACTTC. Residues: CASSLLGEGGYEQYF.

This clonotype has ten or more counts. V is TRBV4-3 and J is TRBJ1-3, with D possibly being TRBD1 (6 bases). Between the trimmed V and J ends, which lost 2 bases and 2 bases, there was a span of 10 bases. This CDR3 contains 15 residues. Germline CDR1 and CDR2: LGHNA and YSLEER. The CDR3 loop reads CASSQRAGAGNTIYF. DNA of the CDR3: TGCGCCAGCAGCCAACGGGCAGGGGCTGGAAACACCATATATTTT.